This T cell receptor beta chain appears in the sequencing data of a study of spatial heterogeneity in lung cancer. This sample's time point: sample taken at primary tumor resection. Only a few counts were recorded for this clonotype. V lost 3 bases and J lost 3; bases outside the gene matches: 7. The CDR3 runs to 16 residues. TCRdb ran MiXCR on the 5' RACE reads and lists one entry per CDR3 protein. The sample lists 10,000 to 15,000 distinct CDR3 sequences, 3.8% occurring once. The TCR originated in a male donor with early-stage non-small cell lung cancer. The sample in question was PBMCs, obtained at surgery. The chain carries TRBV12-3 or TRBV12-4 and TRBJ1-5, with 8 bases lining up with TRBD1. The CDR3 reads CASSFGARGLNQPQHF. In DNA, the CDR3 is TGTGCCAGCAGTTTTGGAGCCAGGGGGCTCAATCAGCCCCAGCATTTT.